These 3 T cell receptor beta chains were sequenced from one sample in a study of blood T cell repertoires in COVID-19 (TCRdb year 2020). Preparation of the library involved the immunoSEQ multiplex PCR assay. As stored in TCRdb, this immuneACCESS dataset retains in-frame rearrangements with V and J assigned. A fraction of the clones does not appear; measured against another copy, unresolved V genes explain less than half of the discrepancy, and the remainder lacks a known reason. This sample has around 320,000 clones in its table, and approximately 91% of those were observed once. Together, the top ten hold about 4.2% of the sample. Sequenced sample: PBMCs or T cells enriched from blood (not recorded which). The receptors were gathered from a woman in her 30s who had been exposed to COVID-19.

The V call is TRBV6-1, the J call TRBJ1-1; perhaps TRBD1 as D (5 bases). Germline values: CDR1 MNHNS, CDR2 SASEGT. The length of the CDR3 is 17 residues. Between the trimmed V and J ends, which lost 0 bases and 0 bases, there was a span of 14 bases. The CDR3 spells CASSEAGGRDLNTEAFF. CDR3 DNA: TGTGCCAGCAGTGAAGCGGGGGGACGGGACCTGAACACTGAAGCTTTCTTT.

This chain joins TRBV3-1 (or the pseudogene TRBV3-2) and TRBJ1-2, with TRBD1 matching over 7 bases. The CDR3 is 12 amino acids. V lost 4 bases to trimming and J lost 13 bases; unmatched junction nucleotides: 9. CDR1 is LGHDT and CDR2 is YNNKEL in the germline V gene (reference sequence). Here the CDR3 DNA reads TGTGCCAGCAGCCTGGGGACAGCCGGAGGCACCTTC. Translated: CASSLGTAGGTF.

The J gene is TRBJ1-1, the V gene TRBV7-2; D remains unclear. Germline V gives CDR1 SGHTA, CDR2 FQGNSA. Trimming removed 6 bases from V and 4 bases from J, with 12 bases in between. The CDR3 loop spans 13 amino acids. The CDR3: CASSASVRTEAFF. In DNA, the CDR3 is TGTGCCAGCAGTGCGTCGGTGCGCACTGAAGCTTTCTTT.